This T cell receptor (beta chain) was retrieved from a study of T-cell reconstitution after alpha-beta-depleted transplantation in children. Study-wide results and limits: In patients about two months after transplant, alpha-beta T cells reportedly arose from several hundred expanded graft clones.

A remark on this clonotype: As yet, its antigen is unknown.

Using unique molecular identifiers, the investigators prepared the TCRbeta library. Using its own MiXCR run on the PCR reads, TCRdb lists one record per CDR3 protein. The table lists 500,000 or so distinct CDR3 sequences, 10% to 12% of them singletons. This clonotype originated in a female patient between 2 and 15 years old who had a stem cell transplant for aplastic anemia, so the T cells may come from the graft donor. The source material was PBMCs, mostly from graft donor cells, sampled 180 days after TCRalphabeta/CD19-depleted stem cell transplant.

In DNA, the CDR3 is TGTGCCAGCAGCTTCCTCGAACTAGCGGTCAATGAGCAGTTCTTC. This codes for CASSFLELAVNEQFF. The V and J genes are TRBV7-9 and TRBJ2-1, with 8 bases identical to TRBD2. The CDR3 extends over 15 amino acids. The junction had 7 bases not matched to a gene; V was cut back by 3 bases and J by 6 bases. Germline CDR1 SEHNR, CDR2 FQNEAQ (reference sequence).